The clone carrying this T cell receptor (beta chain) came up many times. The CDR3 contains 16 residues. The germline V gene has CDR1 MNHEY and CDR2 SMNVEV (reference sequence). V was pared by 2 bases and J by 8 bases, with 12 bases of the junction left unmatched. Time point: persistent/refractory GD, antithyroid drugs over 5 years with positive TRAb. Making the TCR library involved RNA that had been extracted from PBMCs. The record originates from a study of regulatory T cells in long-lasting Graves disease. Arm-PCR of CDR3 regions with iRepertoire HTBI primers generated TCR beta libraries. Via MiXCR, TCRdb re-called the multiplex PCR reads, giving one row per CDR3 protein. The repertoire includes around 450,000 distinct CDR3 sequences, about 22% of them detected once, and more than 6% sits in the top ten.

The rearrangement joins TRBV27 to TRBJ1-2; 9 nucleotides line up with TRBD1. Sequenced here: peripheral blood mononuclear cells (PBMCs), sampled when the disease was refractory, from a patient treated with antithyroid drugs. The TCR was taken from a female donor with Graves disease. The DNA for the CDR3 is TGTGCCAGCAGTTTACCCCGGGGACACAGGGGGCACGGCTACACCTTC. Protein sequence: CASSLPRGHRGHGYTF.